This T cell receptor (beta chain) came from a study of breast tumors, draining lymph nodes, adjacent tissues. Points from the study as a whole: Data only fit, rather than demonstrated, lymph node origin of most tumor T cells. Tumor TCR diversity was below lymph nodes but above nontumor tissue.

Axillary draining lymph nodes of breast cancer patients supplied the node samples. TCRdb processed the multiplex PCR reads anew with MiXCR; each CDR3 protein has one entry. This sample has about 130,000 distinct CDR3 sequences, with 21% found just once. There are many counts of this clonotype. What it binds is not known. This TCR was sampled from a female donor with breast cancer. Some clones in this sample may be carry-over from other donors' samples. Sequencing was done on a sample of axillary lymph node tissue.

CDR3 protein: CASSQEAGYEQYF. The CDR3 nucleotides are TGCGCCAGCAGCCAAGAGGCGGGGTACGAGCAGTACTTC. The rearrangement links TRBV4-1 to TRBJ2-7, with D tentatively TRBD2 (6 bases). V shed 0 bases and J shed 4 bases, with 7 bases lying between them. This CDR3 comprises 13 residues. Germline V gene sequence: CDR1 MGHRA, CDR2 YSYEKL.